The 26 T cell receptor beta chains given below trace back to one sample, sequenced in a study of naive and memory T cell subsets. Ligated cDNA underwent four rounds of PCR with nested alpha and beta constant region primers and SP2. TCRdb used MiXCR to reprocess the UMI-ligation and nested PCR reads, holding one entry per CDR3 protein. Here the sample spans 35,000 to 40,000 distinct CDR3 sequences, approximately 9.9% being singletons. Treatment noted: skin biopsy from PPD injection site in Mantoux-positive individual. A UMI-containing oligonucleotide was joined by 3' ligation to the TCR cDNA template. The material was skin, obtained from a tuberculin skin test site. These receptor sequences come from an adult in good health.

A note on this clonotype: A junction end diverges from the germline sequence, so it may reflect a read error. The genes are TRBV7-9 and TRBJ2-7; 9 nucleotides line up with TRBD1. The length of the CDR3 is 14 residues. In germline, CDR1 is SEHNR, CDR2 FQNEAQ (reference sequence). The CDR3 here is CASSPNRDRDDQHF. The CDR3 bases are TGTGCCAGCAGCCCGAACCGGGACAGGGACGATCAGCACTTC.

This clonotype was seen a few times. This chain joins TRBV20-1 and TRBJ2-7; TRBD1 is a possible D gene (6 bases). There are 15 residues in the CDR3. V shed 0 bases and J shed 2 bases, with 14 bases lying between them. CDR1 and CDR2 from the germline V gene are DFQATT and SNEGSKA (reference sequence). In DNA form, the CDR3 reads TGCAGTGCTAGAGATAAGTACGACAGGCCCTACGAGCAGTACTTC. Protein: CSARDKYDRPYEQYF.

This clonotype was detected a few times. This chain uses TRBV20-1 with TRBJ2-7; 7 bases line up with TRBD1. Trimming cost V 3 bases and J 2 bases; bases outside gene matches: 4. The CDR3 is made up of 13 amino acids. Germline CDR1 and CDR2: DFQATT and SNEGSKA (reference sequence). DNA of the CDR3: TGCAGTGCTAGGGGGACAGAAACCTACGAGCAGTACTTC. Translating it yields CSARGTETYEQYF.

In its sample, this clonotype was seen many times. This chain joins TRBV29-1 and TRBJ2-5, with 10 bases identical to TRBD2. CDR3 size: 13 residues. Looked up from germline, CDR1 is SQVTM and CDR2 is ANQGSEA. With V trimmed by 5 bases and J by 5 bases, 5 bases remained unmatched. The DNA of the CDR3 is TGCAGCGTTCGAGCGGGAGGGGGGGAGACCCAGTACTTC. This sequence encodes CSVRAGGGETQYF.

This clonotype showed up just a few times. The J gene is TRBJ2-5, the V gene TRBV7-2, with D perhaps matching TRBD2 (6 bases). CDR1 is SGHTA and CDR2 is FQGNSA in the germline V gene. Trimming left V 1 base short and J 1 base short, with 10 bases between. The CDR3 contains 15 residues. CDR3 amino acids: CASSLVGGIQETQYF. For the CDR3, the DNA is TGTGCCAGCAGCTTAGTGGGGGGAATCCAAGAGACCCAGTACTTC.

This clonotype showed up many times. This sequence joins TRBV5-6 and TRBJ1-1; D may be TRBD1 (5 bases). V dropped 3 bases and J dropped 0 bases, with 12 bases sitting between them. CDR1 is SGHDT, CDR2 YYEEEE, per germline. The CDR3 runs 15 residues. CDR3 loop: CASSWSGRMNTEAFF. The CDR3 bases are TGTGCCAGCAGCTGGTCGGGACGAATGAACACTGAAGCTTTCTTT.

V gene TRBV10-2 combines with J gene TRBJ1-5; D not resolved. CDR3 length equals 14 residues. V lost 5 bases and J lost 0, with 8 bases in between. Germline assignment: CDR1 WSHSY and CDR2 SAAADI. CDR3 in amino acids: CASSFDDSNQPQHF. CDR3 bases: TGCGCCAGCAGTTTCGATGATAGCAATCAGCCCCAGCATTTT.

The CDR3 here is CASSYSPGAGGEKLFF. CDR3 DNA sequence: TGTGCCAGCAGTTACTCGCCCGGGGCCGGGGGTGAAAAACTGTTTTTT. V is TRBV6-5 and J is TRBJ1-4; TRBD1 is a possible D gene (5 bases). Germline-derived CDR1 and CDR2 are MNHEY and SVGAGI. The V end was cut by 0 bases, the J end by 7 bases, with 15 bases between. This CDR3 comprises 16 residues.

Ten or more counts support this clonotype. The chain joins TRBV30 to TRBJ1-4; the D gene is possibly TRBD1 (6 bases). This CDR3 has 16 residues. V was clipped by 0 bases and J by 0 bases, with 11 bases between them. CDR1 is GTSNPN and CDR2 is SVGIG in the germline V gene (reference sequence). CDR3 DNA: TGTGCCTGGAGTGTAAAGGGGGGGACAACTAATGAAAAACTGTTTTTT. This translates into CAWSVKGGTTNEKLFF.

This clonotype was recorded a few times. V and J are TRBV29-1 and TRBJ2-5, with D tentatively TRBD1 or TRBD2 (5 bases each). CDR1 is SQVTM and CDR2 is ANQGSEA in the germline V gene. The CDR3 runs 13 residues. Trimming removed 5 bases from V and 5 bases from J, with 15 bases in between. The CDR3 DNA follows: TGCAGCGTTTCAGGGAGTCGGAGTGAGACCCAGTACTTC. Translation gives CSVSGSRSETQYF.

In this sample, this clonotype turned up many times. The chain couples TRBV20-1 to TRBJ1-1, with D unclear. CDR1 and CDR2 (germline): DFQATT, SNEGSKA (reference sequence). Trimming removed 6 bases at V and 0 bases at J, with 8 bases between. This CDR3 contains 12 residues. CDR3 DNA: TGCAGTGCCCTCATCATGAACACTGAAGCTTTCTTT. It yields the protein CSALIMNTEAFF.

Ten or more counts support this clonotype. The CDR3 DNA is TGTGCCAGCTCACCACTGGGGGCAAGAGGCGAGCAGTACTTC. Encoded protein: CASSPLGARGEQYF. The rearrangement joins TRBV18 to TRBJ2-7, with a tentative D call TRBD1 (6 bases). The germline V and J ends were trimmed by 1 base and 6 bases, with 13 bases remaining between them. Germline lookup yields CDR1 KGHSH and CDR2 LQKENI. The CDR3 contains 14 residues.

This clonotype was seen only a few times. The CDR3 sequence is CATSRAGETQYF. In nucleotides, the CDR3 is TGTGCCACCTCCAGGGCTGGAGAGACCCAGTACTTC. The J gene is TRBJ2-5, the V gene TRBV2; tentatively, D is TRBD1 (5 bases). Trimming shortened V by 10 bases and J by 4 bases, and 13 bases separated the two germline ends. This CDR3 is 12 amino acids long. The V gene's germline CDR1 is SNHLY and CDR2 FYNNEI.

By share, this clonotype ranks as medium-sized. The chain links TRBV11-2 to TRBJ2-7, with TRBD2 as a possible D gene (5 bases). The length of the CDR3 is 14 residues. The germline gives CDR1 SGHAT, CDR2 FQNNGV. The CDR3 loop reads CASSSTDRGRPLSV. The CDR3 DNA reads as TGTGCCAGCAGTTCCACTGATCGGGGTCGGCCTCTTTCGGTC.

This clonotype was observed a handful of times. The chain employs TRBV29-1 and TRBJ1-5, with TRBD1 as a possible D gene (5 bases). The V end was cut by 5 bases, the J end by 1 base, with 6 bases between. CDR1 is SQVTM, CDR2 ANQGSEA, per germline. The CDR3 consists of 12 residues. CDR3 DNA sequence: TGCAGCGTTCGGGACAGCAATCAGCCCCAGCATTTT. It specifies CSVRDSNQPQHF.

This clonotype has at least ten counts. The V gene is TRBV13, the J gene TRBJ2-3; 9 positions match TRBD2. The CDR3 runs 14 residues. V was pared by 4 bases and J by 5 bases, with 4 bases of the junction left unmatched. Germline CDR1 PRHDT, CDR2 FYEKMQ (reference sequence). CDR3 sequence: CASSSSGAGDTQYF. As DNA, the CDR3 is TGTGCCAGCAGCTCTAGCGGGGCAGGAGATACGCAGTATTTT.

The sample holds a few counts of this clonotype. This chain uses TRBV7-3 with TRBJ2-1; possible D gene TRBD2, 6 bases. Germline V gene data show CDR1 as SGHTA and CDR2 as FQGTGA. Trimming stripped 2 bases from V and 4 bases from J, with 9 bases between. CDR3 length: 14 amino acids. The CDR3 reads CASSLGGGYNEQFF. The CDR3 DNA reads TGTGCCAGCAGCTTAGGTGGAGGGTACAATGAGCAGTTCTTC.

V and J are TRBV27 and TRBJ1-1, with D possibly matching TRBD1 (6 bases). The V end lost 3 bases, the J end lost 3 bases, and 17 bases lay between the germline ends. The germline V gene encodes CDR1 MNHEY and CDR2 SMNVEV (reference sequence). This CDR3 is built from 16 residues. The CDR3: CASSLQPGAGYTEAFF. Written as DNA, the CDR3 is TGTGCCAGCAGTTTGCAACCAGGGGCTGGGTACACTGAAGCTTTCTTT.

This clonotype was recorded a few times. The rearrangement uses TRBV4-2 and TRBJ2-7; 8 bases line up with TRBD2. CDR1 is LGHNA, CDR2 YNFKEQ, per germline. V lost 4 bases and J lost 0; bases outside the gene matches: 11. There are 17 residues in the CDR3. In nucleotides, the CDR3 is TGTGCCAGCAGCCTCTCCAACGGGAGGGGGGCCTCCTACGAGCAGTACTTC. It is translated as CASSLSNGRGASYEQYF.

This clonotype was recorded many times. The chain has TRBV29-1 and TRBJ1-2, with D uncertain. CDR1 and CDR2 from the germline V gene are SQVTM and ANQGSEA. This CDR3 is built from 16 residues. V gave up 0 bases and J gave up 4 bases, with 18 bases separating them. In DNA form, the CDR3 reads TGCAGCGTTGAAGATCTTCTCACCCCACCGAGCTATGGCTACACCTTC. It codes for CSVEDLLTPPSYGYTF.

There are many counts of this clonotype. The chain has TRBV15 and TRBJ1-1; 7 bases align to TRBD1. Germline trimming cut 3 bases from V and 1 base from J; bases unmatched to any gene: 11. In germline, CDR1 is LNHNV, CDR2 YYDKDF (reference sequence). This CDR3 has 17 amino acids. The CDR3 protein is CATSRIFIQGRNTEAFF. CDR3 nucleotide sequence: TGTGCCACCAGCAGGATATTTATACAGGGGAGGAACACTGAAGCTTTCTTT.

This clonotype was counted a few times. A much more abundant neighbour one base away suggests this may be a read error. CDR3 residues: CASSSGTGNQPQHF. The DNA for the CDR3 is TGTGCCAGCAGTTCCGGGACGGGTAATCAGCCCCAGCATTTT. The V gene is TRBV12-3 or TRBV12-4, the J gene TRBJ1-5; TRBD1 is a possible D gene (5 bases). The CDR3 loop spans 14 amino acids. V shed 4 bases and J shed 4 bases, with 11 bases lying between them.

The J gene is TRBJ1-3, the V gene TRBV5-1; no definite D call. This CDR3 has 16 residues. V dropped 0 bases and J dropped 0 bases, with 10 bases sitting between them. Germline V lookup: CDR1 SGHRS, CDR2 YFSETQ. Here the CDR3 reads CASSLAPPDSGNTIYF. Here the CDR3 DNA reads TGCGCCAGCAGCTTGGCCCCCCCGGACTCTGGAAACACCATATATTTT.

This clonotype appeared many times. This rearrangement joins TRBV7-8 to TRBJ2-3; 7 nucleotides line up with TRBD2. The CDR3 is made up of 17 amino acids. Germline CDR1 and CDR2: SGHVS and FQNEAQ. V lost 3 bases, J lost 6 bases, and 15 bases stayed unmatched. The CDR3 here is CASSFLREHYFGDTQYF. The CDR3 bases are TGTGCCAGCAGCTTCTTGCGGGAGCACTATTTTGGGGATACGCAGTATTTT.

The chain uses TRBV20-1 and TRBJ2-7, with 7 bases that match TRBD1. The CDR3 sequence is 14 residues long. V shed 3 bases and J 4 bases; nucleotides not matched to a gene: 9. The germline V gene encodes CDR1 DFQATT and CDR2 SNEGSKA (reference sequence). The CDR3 loop is CSARRWDRPYEQYF. In nucleotides, the CDR3 is TGCAGTGCTAGGCGGTGGGACAGACCTTACGAGCAGTACTTC.

Ten or more counts support this clonotype. J is TRBJ1-1 and V is TRBV29-1; 8 bases align to TRBD1. Germline V gene sequence: CDR1 SQVTM, CDR2 ANQGSEA. V was clipped by 6 bases and J by 1 base; unmatched bases: 7. This CDR3 has 14 amino acids. CDR3 DNA: TGCAGCGTACGACAGGGGTCCCCGAACACTGAAGCTTTCTTT. It codes for CSVRQGSPNTEAFF.